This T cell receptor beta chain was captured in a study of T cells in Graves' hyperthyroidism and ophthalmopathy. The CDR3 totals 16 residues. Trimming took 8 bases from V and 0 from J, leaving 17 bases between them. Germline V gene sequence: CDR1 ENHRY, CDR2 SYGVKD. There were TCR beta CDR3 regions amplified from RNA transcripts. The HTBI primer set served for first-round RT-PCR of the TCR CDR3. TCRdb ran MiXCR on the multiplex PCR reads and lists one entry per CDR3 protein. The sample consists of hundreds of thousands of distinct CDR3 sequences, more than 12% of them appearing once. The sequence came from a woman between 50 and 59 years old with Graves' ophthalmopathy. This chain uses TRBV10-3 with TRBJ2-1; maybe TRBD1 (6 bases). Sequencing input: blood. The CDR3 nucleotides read TGTGCCATCTATTATTCCCAGGGGCCCTCCTACAATGAGCAGTTCTTC. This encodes CAIYYSQGPSYNEQFF.